Ten or more counts support the clone carrying this T cell receptor beta chain. The antigen is not known. The sample comes from a study of T cells in Graves' hyperthyroidism and ophthalmopathy. Study-wide points: Progression to ophthalmopathy was predicted a median of roughly 6.6 months early. In blood, most of the thyroid clonotypes expanded above 0.001 were also present.

Ophthalmopathy patients showed a Clinical Activity Score of at least 3, NOSPECS grade of at least 4 and duration under 3 months. RNA transcripts served as the template for amplifying TCR beta CDR3 regions. HTBI primers drove first-round RT-PCR of the TCR CDR3. TCRdb recomputed calls from the multiplex PCR reads with MiXCR, one row per CDR3 protein. The repertoire holds about 380,000 distinct CDR3 sequences, with under 20% as singletons. Trimming left V 3 bases short and J 4 bases short, with 9 bases between. The CDR3 runs to 13 residues. Germline assignment: CDR1 MNHNS and CDR2 SASEGT. This sequence joins TRBV6-1 and TRBJ1-1, with TRBD1 as a possible D gene (5 bases). Material for sequencing was blood. The clonotype comes from a man between 18 and 29 years old with Graves' ophthalmopathy. CDR3 nucleotide sequence: TGTGCCAGCAGTGACGCGGGGACCACTGAAGCTTTCTTT. Amino acids: CASSDAGTTEAFF.